Sequencing of this T cell receptor beta chain was carried out in a study of T cell responses to AZD1222 COVID-19 vaccine (dated by TCRdb to 2020 to 2023). Study-level background: AZD1222 recipients given second doses at about 4 weeks or at about 12 weeks were pooled, since spike-specific TCR depth and breadth were not found to differ between the two schedules. A total of 230 to 250 trial participants underwent TCR sequencing, of whom 207 received two doses of AZD1222 and 26 received two doses of the MenACWY control vaccine. Trial participants were enrolled by age into 18-55, 56-69 and 70-plus year subgroups, with roughly 150, 30 and 60 TCR-sequenced participants respectively. Results and caveats for the whole study, not just this receptor: Only five or six AZD1222 recipients were SARS-CoV-2 seropositive at baseline, limiting conclusions about previously exposed vaccinees. A significant rise in spike-specific TCR breadth and depth was observed after two AZD1222 doses relative to day 0 and relative to MenACWY recipients. Reportedly, almost half of the unique spike-specific TCRs recognized epitopes lying outside the regions that are mutated in the B.1.351 and B.1.1.7 variants. Vaccine-associated CD4 TCRs spanned the whole spike protein, with dominant responses in regions 160-218 and 743-854. The 56-69-year group was small, and its depth increase did not reach significance, likely because of low power. Participants were mostly white British, with more females than males. The authors suggested clonal diversity may have been underestimated. Because no day 14 peak-response samples were available, the repertoires could be characterized only after the peak T cell response.

At the junction V is shortened by 4 bases and J by 2 bases; bases outside the gene matches: 6. From the cysteine through the phenylalanine, the CDR3 covers 15 amino acids. Only the CDR3 part of the read is kept: 45 bases, read in frame from the first base. The CDR1 and CDR2 encoded by the germline V gene (reference sequence) are SGHNT and YYREEE. The CDR3 regions of human TCRbeta chains were subjected to immunosequencing. As for how the authors treated the data: TCRs in the repertoires were matched against a reference library of SARS-CoV-2-specific TCRs that had been generated with the MIRA antigen-specificity platform. Breadth was defined as the fraction of unique TCRs that were SARS-CoV-2-associated, and depth was defined as the fraction of total T cells that were SARS-CoV-2-associated. Using the MIRA data, each spike-specific TCR was assigned both to the spike region to which the TCR was reactive and to a CD4 or CD8 class. Log10-transformed breadth and depth values were compared by one-way ANOVA with Sidak's multiple comparisons tests. TCRdb limited this immuneACCESS table to in-frame rearrangements with V and J called. A share of clones is missing; checked studies link under half to unresolved V genes, and the rest is unexplained. V, J and clone size are taken as reported in that table, and D and trimming were inferred from the DNA itself. The table for this sample lists about 160,000 clones; approximately 90% of them were counted only once. About 1.6% of the sample goes to the ten largest clones.

The time point label of this sample denotes: baseline before first vaccination. The vaccinee samples were drawn from two UK trials, COV001 and COV002, one of which was a single-blind randomized controlled phase 2/3 trial testing AZD1222 (ChAdOx1 nCoV-19) in healthy adults. Trial participant PBMC samples were collected at day 0 and day 28 after the second dose for TCRbeta chain sequencing. Note on this clone: The antigen it recognizes is unknown. Base qualities were left out, and no much larger clone turns up one base away.

The TCR originated in an adult in good health. The chain couples TRBV5-4 to TRBJ2-3, with 8 bases aligning to TRBD1. Sequencing used peripheral blood, obtained on day 0 of AZD1222 vaccination. The CDR3: CASSVGTGYTDTQYF. The nucleotide sequence reads as follows: TGTGCCAGCAGCGTCGGGACAGGCTACACAGATACGCAGTATTTT.